A single sample gave rise to the 14 T cell receptor beta chains below, sequenced in a study of blood T cell repertoires in COVID-19. Sequencing was performed with immunoSEQ multiplex PCR; in TCRdb, only in-frame clones are kept and a portion is missing. The sample consists of some 290,000 clones, 70% to 90% of them appearing once. The sample taken for sequencing was peripheral blood. The origin of the receptors is a woman aged 30 to 39 with COVID-19, enrolled during active disease.

This sequence joins TRBV7-2 and TRBJ2-5; D is unresolved. The CDR3 runs to 15 residues. Germline CDR1 is SGHTA and CDR2 is FQGNSA. The V and J ends lost 5 bases and 0 bases respectively, with 13 bases between them. This CDR3 reads CASSPWAPNQETQYF. The CDR3 DNA is TGTGCCAGCAGCCCCTGGGCCCCAAACCAAGAGACCCAGTACTTC.

The V and J genes are TRBV10-1 and TRBJ2-7, with D possibly being TRBD1 (5 bases). This CDR3 comprises 15 residues. Trimming pared 5 bases from V and 5 bases from J, leaving 19 bases between. Germline CDR1 WNHNN, CDR2 SYGVQD (reference sequence). The CDR3 loop is CASSPRDRGMHEQYF. CDR3 coding DNA: TGCGCCAGCAGTCCCAGGGATAGGGGTATGCACGAGCAGTACTTC.

This clone was counted once. The chain recombines TRBV2 with TRBJ2-1, with D unresolved. Trimming pared 10 bases from V and 8 bases from J, leaving 27 bases between. This CDR3 has 16 amino acids. Germline CDR1 SNHLY, CDR2 FYNNEI. The CDR3: CANSGSRGVRYDEQFF. DNA of the CDR3: TGTGCCAACTCTGGGTCCAGAGGAGTTCGATACGATGAGCAGTTCTTC.

CDR3 amino acids: CASSQDSSGGAHEQYF. In nucleotides, the CDR3 is TGTGCCAGCAGCCAAGACTCGTCCGGGGGGGCCCACGAGCAGTACTTC. The chain joins TRBV4-2 to TRBJ2-7; TRBD2 agrees at 8 bases. V lost 0 bases to trimming and J lost 5 bases; unmatched junction nucleotides: 9. Germline CDR1 is LGHNA and CDR2 is YNFKEQ. This CDR3 contains 16 residues.

This clone was seen a single time. V and J are TRBV12-3 or TRBV12-4 and TRBJ1-2; D not certain. This CDR3 has 13 residues. V lost 3 bases, J lost 3 bases, and 8 bases lay in between. CDR3 in DNA: TGTGCCAGCAGTTTTGGGCCCGACTATGGCTACACCTTC. It specifies CASSFGPDYGYTF.

The V and J genes are TRBV7-2 and TRBJ2-1, with a tentative D call TRBD2 (6 bases). Germline V gene data show CDR1 as SGHTA and CDR2 as FQGNSA. The CDR3 extends over 19 amino acids. V was shortened by 5 bases and J by 4 bases, with 27 bases between the two germline ends. CDR3: CASSQQKSLAVYLYNEQFF. The CDR3 nucleotides are TGTGCCAGCAGCCAACAAAAATCTTTAGCGGTGTACCTTTACAATGAGCAGTTCTTC.

The chain has TRBV28 and TRBJ2-3, with D possibly matching TRBD2 (6 bases). The CDR3 loop spans 16 amino acids. The V and J ends lost 7 bases and 8 bases respectively, with 25 bases between them. CDR1 and CDR2 from the germline V gene are MDHEN and SYDVKM. The CDR3 region has the DNA TGTGCCAGCACCTCAGCGGGCCATCCCCCGGTAGGTACGCAGTATTTT. Encoded protein: CASTSAGHPPVGTQYF.

V usage is TRBV10-3 and J usage is TRBJ1-2; 7 bases align to TRBD1. Unmatched junction bases numbered 6, after V lost 2 bases and J lost 3 bases. Germline values: CDR1 ENHRY, CDR2 SYGVKD. The CDR3 covers 15 residues. The CDR3 protein is CAISEEGTAHYGYTF. For the CDR3, the DNA is TGTGCCATCAGTGAGGAGGGGACAGCTCACTATGGCTACACCTTC.

This clone was seen only once. At the DNA level, this CDR3 is encoded by other sequences in the same sample as well. The chain is built from TRBV5-1 and TRBJ1-2; TRBD1 agrees at 7 bases. CDR3 length: 14 residues. Germline V CDR1 and CDR2: SGHRS, YFSETQ. V lost 0 bases to trimming and J lost 2 bases; unmatched junction nucleotides: 1. CDR3 sequence reads: CASSLATGNYGYTF. The CDR3 DNA reads TGCGCCAGCAGCTTGGCGACAGGGAACTATGGCTACACCTTC.

The rearrangement joins TRBV5-7 to TRBJ2-7, with D tentatively TRBD1 (5 bases). TRBV5-7 is designated an ORF whose function remains uncertain. Trimming took 1 base from V and 3 from J, leaving 8 bases between them. The CDR3 totals 13 residues. The CDR3 loop reads CASSLKGLYEQYF. CDR3 coding DNA: TGTGCCAGCAGCTTGAAGGGGCTCTACGAGCAGTACTTC.

The table lists this clone with a few counts. The V and J genes are TRBV3-1 (or the pseudogene TRBV3-2) and TRBJ1-6; 7 bases map to TRBD1. Germline CDR1 and CDR2: LGHDT and YNNKEL (reference sequence). With 2 bases clipped from V and 7 bases from J, the junction kept 2 bases outside the gene matches. The CDR3 sequence is 14 residues long. CDR3 residues: CASSQWGQNSPLHF. CDR3 nucleotide sequence: TGTGCCAGCAGCCAATGGGGACAGAATTCACCCCTCCACTTT.

This clone was detected once. The chain links TRBV2 to TRBJ2-1, with 9 bases lining up with TRBD2. The CDR3 spans 16 residues. V shed 7 bases and J 7 bases; nucleotides not matched to a gene: 14. The germline gives CDR1 SNHLY, CDR2 FYNNEI. The CDR3 nucleotides are TGTGCCAGCAACCCAAGAGGCGGGGGGGCCAAGAATGAGCAGTTCTTC. Its translation: CASNPRGGGAKNEQFF.

The chain combines TRBV7-2 with TRBJ1-5; 11 bases agree with TRBD1. The CDR3 covers 15 residues. V lost 4 bases and J lost 7; bases outside the gene matches: 6. Germline loops: CDR1 SGHTA, CDR2 FQGNSA. CDR3 region: CASSSRTGGAQPQHF. The CDR3 bases are TGTGCCAGCAGCTCCCGGACAGGGGGCGCCCAGCCCCAGCATTTT.

J is TRBJ2-7 and V is TRBV30, with 10 nucleotides matching TRBD1. The CDR3 contains 14 residues. V was clipped by 7 bases and J by 0 bases; unmatched bases: 6. The germline gives CDR1 GTSNPN, CDR2 SVGIG (reference sequence). The CDR3: CAFGRDRGSYEQYF. CDR3 nucleotide sequence: TGTGCCTTCGGACGGGACAGGGGCTCCTACGAGCAGTACTTC. Based on the CDR3 plus reference TRBV30 and TRBJ2-7, the full variable domain is SQTIHQWPATLVQPVGSPLSLECTVEGTSNPNLYWYRQAAGRGLQLLFYSVGIGQISSEVPQNLSASRPQDRQFILSSKKLLLSDSGFYLCAFGRDRGSYEQYFGPGTRLTVT.